The present T cell receptor (beta chain) was sequenced within a study of T cells in Graves' hyperthyroidism and ophthalmopathy. PBMCs came from around 9.7 ml fresh peripheral blood. With 4 bases clipped from V and 8 bases from J, the junction kept 10 bases outside the gene matches. The CDR3 spans 14 residues. Germline V gene lookup returns CDR1 LGHNA and CDR2 YSLEER. This clonotype was found many times. RNA transcripts were the template for amplifying TCR beta CDR3 regions. First-round RT-PCR with HTBI primers amplified the TCR CDR3 region. MiXCR, applied by TCRdb to the multiplex PCR reads, yields one record per CDR3 protein. The sample consists of about 520,000 distinct CDR3 sequences, roughly a quarter of them appearing once.

Sequencing was performed on blood. The sequence was collected from a woman in her twenties or thirties with Graves' ophthalmopathy. V and J are TRBV4-3 and TRBJ2-7, with 8 bases that match TRBD1. CDR3 DNA sequence: TGCGCCAGCAGCCCAGCGGACAGGGCGGACAAGCAGTACTTC. Translating gives CASSPADRADKQYF.